The rows below give T cell receptor beta chains drawn from one sample of a study of beta chain features in type 1 diabetes. TCRdb's table, derived via immunoSEQ multiplex PCR, lists solely in-frame clones and lacks some. The data contain over 120,000 clones, approximately 13% of them seen just once; the ten biggest clones take up 1.3%. Sequencing was carried out using central memory CD4+ T cells from blood. These receptors were taken from a man between 18 and 35 years old with type 1 diabetes. Each CDR3 is given with its conserved first and last residue. A D gene is named only where the DNA matches it firmly. Size is omitted from some rows. Given values are once, few, many or a class for expanded clones.

14	TRBV7-8	few	-	TRBJ2-7	TGTGCCAGCAGCTTAAGTCTCGCAGGGATCGAGCAGTACTTC	CASSLSLAGIEQYF
14	TRBV6-1	-	-	TRBJ2-5	TGTGCCAGCAGTGAACAGGGTTCCCAAGAGACCCAGTACTTC	CASSEQGSQETQYF
11	TRBV7-2	-	-	TRBJ1-4	TGTGCCAGCAGCTTTAATGAAAAACTGTTTTTT	CASSFNEKLFF
15	TRBV27	-	TRBD1	TRBJ2-7	TGTGCCAGCGGCCCCGGGACAGGGGGAGTATACGAGCAGTACTTC	CASGPGTGGVYEQYF
13	TRBV5-6	few	-	TRBJ2-1	TGTGCCAGCAGCTTGGTAGCGTTTGTTGAGCAGTTCTTC	CASSLVAFVEQFF
15	TRBV30	few	-	TRBJ1-3	TGTGCCTGGAGTGTGATGGGGAGCTCTGGAAACACCATATATTTT	CAWSVMGSSGNTIYF
18	TRBV5-4	few	TRBD2	TRBJ2-7	TGTGCCAGCAGCTCCCAGGGACTAGCGGGGCGTCAGTCCTACGAGCAGTACTTC	CASSSQGLAGRQSYEQYF
14	TRBV2	-	TRBD1	TRBJ2-2	TGTGCCAGCCAGGGGGCGGTGAACACCGGGGAGCTGTTTTTT	CASQGAVNTGELFF
14	TRBV30	few	-	TRBJ1-1	TGTGCCTGGAGCCGAGTTGCAGAGAACACTGAAGCTTTCTTT	CAWSRVAENTEAFF
16	TRBV7-6	-	TRBD1	TRBJ2-2	TGTGCCAGCAGCGTGGGACAGGGATGGAACACCGGGGAGCTGTTTTTT	CASSVGQGWNTGELFF
12	TRBV2	few	-	TRBJ1-4	TGTGCCAGCAGACAAGACGGGGGAAAACTGTTTTTT	CASRQDGGKLFF
13	TRBV18	few	-	TRBJ2-7	TGTGCCAGCTCACCACAGTCCGGGGGCGAGCAGTACTTC	CASSPQSGGEQYF
13	TRBV18	many	TRBD1	TRBJ2-1	TGTGCCAGCTCACCTACAGGGGGTTTAGAGCAGTTCTTC	CASSPTGGLEQFF
13	TRBV10-3	few	-	TRBJ1-1	TGTGCCATCAGTGAGACGGAGAACACTGAAGCTTTCTTT	CAISETENTEAFF
17	TRBV5-1	few	TRBD1	TRBJ1-1	TGCGCCAGCAGCCAAATAGGGACAGGGAGGGAAAACACTGAAGCTTTCTTT	CASSQIGTGRENTEAFF
16	TRBV9	many	-	TRBJ2-1	TGTGCCAGCAGCGGGGATCCCATGAGCTCCTACAATGAGCAGTTCTTC	CASSGDPMSSYNEQFF
15	TRBV18	-	-	TRBJ1-5	TGTGCCAGCTCACCGGGCAGAACGAGCAATCAGCCCCAGCATTTT	CASSPGRTSNQPQHF
13	TRBV7-9	-	-	TRBJ1-1	TGTGCCAGCAGCTTAGAGGTGGGGGTGGAAGCTTTCTTT	CASSLEVGVEAFF
14	TRBV10-2	few	TRBD2	TRBJ2-4	TGCGCCAGCAGTGAGCAAAGCGGGGGTAACATTCAGTACTTC	CASSEQSGGNIQYF
13	TRBV19	few	TRBD1	TRBJ1-1	TGTGCCAGTAGTGGCCACAGGGGCACTGAAGCTTTCTTT	CASSGHRGTEAFF
14	TRBV6-1	few	TRBD2	TRBJ2-5	TGTGCCAGCAGGTCCGGGACTACCAAAGAGACCCAGTACTTC	CASRSGTTKETQYF
14	TRBV7-9	-	-	TRBJ2-2	TGTGCCAGCAGCCCCTCTCGGTTCACCGGGGAGCTGTTTTTT	CASSPSRFTGELFF
14	TRBV4-1	-	-	TRBJ1-4	TGCGCCAGCAGCCAGGGGACCAATAATGAAAAACTGTTTTTT	CASSQGTNNEKLFF
15	TRBV7-2	few	TRBD2	TRBJ2-5	TGTGCCAGCAGCAGAAGCGGGGGTTTCCAAGAGACCCAGTACTTC	CASSRSGGFQETQYF
14	TRBV7-2	many	-	TRBJ2-1	TGTGCCAGCAGCTTAATGAGTTCACACAATGAGCAGTTCTTC	CASSLMSSHNEQFF
15	TRBV7-9	many	-	TRBJ2-5	TGTGCCAGCAGCCTTATATCACAGGTTACAGAGACCCAGTACTTC	CASSLISQVTETQYF
15	TRBV9	-	TRBD2	TRBJ2-1	TGTGCCAGCAGCGGATCTAGCGGGGAGGGCAATGAGCAGTTCTTC	CASSGSSGEGNEQFF
15	TRBV6-1	-	TRBD2	TRBJ2-3	TGTGCCAGCAGTGGGACTAGCCCCAGCTCAGATACGCAGTATTTT	CASSGTSPSSDTQYF
16	TRBV5-1	-	TRBD2	TRBJ2-5	TGCGCCAGCAGCGCGGGCCTCACTAGCGGGGGAGAGACCCAGTACTTC	CASSAGLTSGGETQYF
15	TRBV4-1	many	-	TRBJ1-1	TGCGCCAGCAGCCAAGCACCAGGGGTTCACACTGAAGCTTTCTTT	CASSQAPGVHTEAFF
15	TRBV10-3	-	-	TRBJ1-1	TGTGCCATCAGTGATAAAAGCCTCATGAACACTGAAGCTTTCTTT	CAISDKSLMNTEAFF
13	TRBV30	-	-	TRBJ1-4	TGTGCCTGGACCCTGGACTCTAATGAAAAACTGTTTTTT	CAWTLDSNEKLFF
14	TRBV30	-	TRBD1	TRBJ2-7	TGTGCCTGGGAGCGGACAGGGCTCTCCTACGAGCAGTACTTC	CAWERTGLSYEQYF
14	TRBV29-1	few	-	TRBJ2-5	TGCAGCGTTGATAGTGACAGAGCACAAGAGACCCAGTACTTC	CSVDSDRAQETQYF
16	TRBV7-2	-	-	TRBJ1-3	TGTGCCAGCAGCTTAGCGCTCAGCAATTCTGGAAACACCATATATTTT	CASSLALSNSGNTIYF
13	TRBV5-6	-	-	TRBJ1-2	TGTGCCAGCAGCTCTTCAGGGAACTATGGCTACACCTTC	CASSSSGNYGYTF
14	TRBV7-8	-	TRBD2	TRBJ2-1	TGTGCCAGCAGCGGAAGCGGGGGTTACAATGAGCAGTTCTTC	CASSGSGGYNEQFF
16	TRBV5-4	-	-	TRBJ1-6	TGTGCCAGCAGCTTGGATACAGCAAGATATAATTCACCCCTCCACTTT	CASSLDTARYNSPLHF
14	TRBV7-9	-	TRBD1	TRBJ2-3	TGTGCCAGCAGCTTTGGGACAGGGACAGATACGCAGTATTTT	CASSFGTGTDTQYF
15	TRBV7-2	-	-	TRBJ2-7	TGTGCCAGCTGGAGGGGGGACCCAGGGCCCTACGAGCAGTACTTC	CASWRGDPGPYEQYF
14	TRBV5-4	-	-	TRBJ1-2	TGTGCCAGCAGCTTGCCACAGGGCTTATATGGCTACACCTTC	CASSLPQGLYGYTF
13	TRBV2	-	TRBD1	TRBJ1-5	TGTGCCAGCAGTCGGGACAGTTATAGGCCCCAGCATTTT	CASSRDSYRPQHF
18	TRBV11-1	few	TRBD2	TRBJ2-1	TGTGCCAGCAGTACCGGGACTAGCGGGGGGGCGGCGAGGAATGAGCAGTTCTTC	CASSTGTSGGAARNEQFF
15	TRBV4-1	-	-	TRBJ2-2	TGCGCCAGCAGCGCACCCCTCAGGGGCACCGGGGAGCTGTTTTTT	CASSAPLRGTGELFF
14	TRBV5-1	few	TRBD2	TRBJ2-5	TGCGCCAGCAGCCTCGCGGGGGAAGGAGAGACCCAGTACTTC	CASSLAGEGETQYF
14	TRBV4-1	-	-	TRBJ2-1	TGCGCCAGCAGCCAAGTATTACTCTACAATGAGCAGTTCTTC	CASSQVLLYNEQFF
16	TRBV2	-	TRBD2	TRBJ2-1	TGTGCCAGAGGGACTAGCGGGGGGAGCTCCTACAATGAGCAGTTCTTC	CARGTSGGSSYNEQFF
16	TRBV6-6	many	-	TRBJ2-6	TGTGCCAGCCTGGGGGGTCGTAGCTCTGGGGCCAACGTCCTGACTTTC	CASLGGRSSGANVLTF
14	TRBV18	-	-	TRBJ2-3	TGTGCCAGCTCACCACAGCCGAACACAGATACGCAGTATTTT	CASSPQPNTDTQYF
16	TRBV18	many	-	TRBJ1-1	TGTGCCAGCTCACCGATGGCAGGGCAGTGGGACACTGAAGCTTTCTTT	CASSPMAGQWDTEAFF
12	TRBV15	few	-	TRBJ2-7	TGTGCCACCAGTGACAGGGAGGGCGAGCAGTACTTC	CATSDREGEQYF
16	TRBV27	-	-	TRBJ1-4	TGTGCCAGCAGTTTACTGGGGGACACAACTAATGAAAAACTGTTTTTT	CASSLLGDTTNEKLFF
13	TRBV11-1	few	-	TRBJ2-1	TGTGCCAGCAGCTTAGGAGGGCGAGGGGAGCAGTTCTTC	CASSLGGRGEQFF
13	TRBV18	few	-	TRBJ2-3	TGTGCCAGCTCACCCCTCCGGGGGGATACGCAGTATTTT	CASSPLRGDTQYF
16	TRBV9	-	TRBD2	TRBJ2-3	TGTGCCAGCAGCCCCCCCCCAGCGGGGGCCACAGATACGCAGTATTTT	CASSPPPAGATDTQYF
16	TRBV30	few	-	TRBJ2-1	TGTGCCTGGAGTACCCTGACAGGTAGCTCCTACAATGAGCAGTTCTTC	CAWSTLTGSSYNEQFF
15	TRBV18	few	TRBD1	TRBJ2-7	TGTGCCAGCCAGTTGGGACAGTCAAGCTCCTACGAGCAGTACTTC	CASQLGQSSSYEQYF
16	TRBV27	few	TRBD2	TRBJ2-1	TGTGCCAGCAGTTTGTCCGGGACTAGCGGGTACGGTGAGCAGTTCTTC	CASSLSGTSGYGEQFF
15	TRBV14	-	-	TRBJ1-1	TGTGCCAGCAGCGCAAGGGGGGGCCCACGCACTGAAGCTTTCTTT	CASSARGGPRTEAFF
14	TRBV4-1	few	-	TRBJ2-5	TGCGCCAGCAGCCAAACCGGAGGGGCCGGGTCCCAGTACTTC	CASSQTGGAGSQYF